This T cell receptor (beta chain) emerged from a study of regulatory T cells in long-lasting Graves disease. The CDR3 length is 13 residues. Per germline, CDR1 LGHDT and CDR2 YNNKEL (reference sequence). About this clonotype: The junction differs from germline at one of its ends, possibly a read error.

Documented time point: newly diagnosed GD, antithyroid drugs for less than 3 months. Scientists built the TCR library using RNA that was extracted from PBMCs. Clinicians diagnosed Graves' disease using American Thyroid Association guidelines. In building TCR beta libraries, iRepertoire HTBI primers were used together with Arm-PCR of CDR3 regions. TCRdb processed the multiplex PCR reads anew with MiXCR; each CDR3 protein has one entry. This table holds over 500,000 distinct CDR3 sequences, 15% to 20% found once. The same sample was also studied in work on T cells in Graves' hyperthyroidism and ophthalmopathy.

The sequences come from peripheral blood mononuclear cells (PBMCs), collected at new diagnosis, from a patient treated with antithyroid drugs. The receptor's source is a woman younger than 45 with Graves disease. This sequence joins TRBV3-1 and TRBJ1-2; 8 nucleotides line up with TRBD1. CDR3 DNA sequence: TGTGCCGGCAGCCCCGGGACAGGCTATGGCTACACCTTC. Its protein is CAGSPGTGYGYTF.